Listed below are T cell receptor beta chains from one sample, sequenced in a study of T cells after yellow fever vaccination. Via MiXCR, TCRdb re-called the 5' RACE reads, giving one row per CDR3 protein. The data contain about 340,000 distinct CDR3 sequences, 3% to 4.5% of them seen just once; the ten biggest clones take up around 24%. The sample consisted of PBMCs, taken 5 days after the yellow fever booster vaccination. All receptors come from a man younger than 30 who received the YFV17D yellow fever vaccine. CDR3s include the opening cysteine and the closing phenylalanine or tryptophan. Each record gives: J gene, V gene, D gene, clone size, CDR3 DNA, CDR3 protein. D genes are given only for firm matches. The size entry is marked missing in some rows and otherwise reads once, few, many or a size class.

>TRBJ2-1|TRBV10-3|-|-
TGTGCCATCAGTGAGTCTGTGCTAGCGCCTGAGCAGTTCTTC
CAISESVLAPEQFF
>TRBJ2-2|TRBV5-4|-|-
TGTGCCAGCAGTTGGGGGGGGCTGGGGGAGCTGTTTTTT
CASSWGGLGELFF
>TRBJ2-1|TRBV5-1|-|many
TGCGCCAGCAGCTTGGACGTGACGGGGAGAGATGAGCAGTTCTTC
CASSLDVTGRDEQFF
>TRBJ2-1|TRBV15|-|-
TGTGCCACCAGCAGAGAGCGGTTCAGGGGAAATGAGCAGTTCTTC
CATSRERFRGNEQFF
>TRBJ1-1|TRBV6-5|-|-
TGTGCCAGCAGTTACTCGATAGGGGTAAACACTGAAGCTTTCTTT
CASSYSIGVNTEAFF
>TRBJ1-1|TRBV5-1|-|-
TGCGCCACTTCGGACGGCAACGGGGGTGGCACTGAAGCTTTCTTT
CATSDGNGGGTEAFF
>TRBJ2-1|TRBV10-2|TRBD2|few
TGCGCCAGCAGCAACCTAGCGGGGAGGAATGAGCAGTTCTTC
CASSNLAGRNEQFF
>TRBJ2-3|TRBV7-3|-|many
TGTGCCAGCAGCTTCTACCCCTCTGGCACAGATACGCAGTATTTT
CASSFYPSGTDTQYF
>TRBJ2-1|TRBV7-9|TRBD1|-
TGTGCCAGCAGCCGGACGACAGGGGCGAGCTCCTACAATGAGCAGTTCTTC
CASSRTTGASSYNEQFF
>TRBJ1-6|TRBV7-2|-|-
TGTGCCAGCAGCTTAGGGCGGACTAATTCACCCCTCCACTTT
CASSLGRTNSPLHF
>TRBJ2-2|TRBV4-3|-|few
TGCGCCAGCAGCCGCAGTCGGCTCGGGGGCACCGGGGAGCTGTTTTTT
CASSRSRLGGTGELFF
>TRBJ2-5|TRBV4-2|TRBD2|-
TGTGCCAGCAGCCAAGATCCGGGGGGCCAAGAGACCCAGTACTTC
CASSQDPGGQETQYF
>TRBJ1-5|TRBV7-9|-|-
TGTGCCAGCAGCTTATGGCGGATAGATAGCAATCAGCCCCAGCATTTT
CASSLWRIDSNQPQHF
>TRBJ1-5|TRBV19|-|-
TGTGCCAGTAGTATGAGGGTTAATCAGCCCCAGCATTTT
CASSMRVNQPQHF
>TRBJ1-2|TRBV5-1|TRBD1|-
TGCGCCAGCAGCTTGGCGGGGACAGGTTACGAATCTAACTATGGCTACACCTTC
CASSLAGTGYESNYGYTF
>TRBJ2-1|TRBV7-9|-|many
TGTGCCAGCAGCCCCCTGTACCCAGAGAGCTCCTACAATGAGCAGTTCTTC
CASSPLYPESSYNEQFF
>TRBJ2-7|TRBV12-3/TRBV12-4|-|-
TGTGCCAGCAGTTTTTCTGTTAGGGGGTTTGGCGAGCAGTACTTC
CASSFSVRGFGEQYF
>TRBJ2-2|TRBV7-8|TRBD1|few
TGTGCCAGCAGCCCTGGAAGGGGACAGGGAGGCACCGGGGAGCTGTTTTTT
CASSPGRGQGGTGELFF
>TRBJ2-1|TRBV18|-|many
TGTGCCAGCTCACCGGGGCCCCCCAACAATGAGCAGTTCTTC
CASSPGPPNNEQFF
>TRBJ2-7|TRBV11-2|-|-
TGTGCCAGCAGCTCGGGGACCCGTAGGGACTCCTACGAGCAGTACTTC
CASSSGTRRDSYEQYF
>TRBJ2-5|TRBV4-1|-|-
TGCGCCAGCAAGTCACGGCAGCGGCAAGAGACCCAGTACTTC
CASKSRQRQETQYF
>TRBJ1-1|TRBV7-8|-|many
TGTGCCAGCAGCTTAATAGTGCTCGATGGCACTGAAGCTTTCTTT
CASSLIVLDGTEAFF
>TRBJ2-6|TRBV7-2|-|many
TGTGCCAGCGCCGATATGGGGTCTGGGGCCAACGTCCTGACTTTC
CASADMGSGANVLTF
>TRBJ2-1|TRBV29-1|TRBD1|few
TGCAGCGTTGAACTAGGGACAGGAAGCTCCTACAATGAGCAGTTCTTC
CSVELGTGSSYNEQFF
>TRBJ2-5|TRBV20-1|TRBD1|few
TGCAGTGCTTTGGACAGGGGTGAGGAGACCCAGTACTTC
CSALDRGEETQYF
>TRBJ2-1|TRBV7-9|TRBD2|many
TGTGCCAGCAGCGGGGGACTAGCGGGGGCCACCTACAATGAGCAGTTCTTC
CASSGGLAGATYNEQFF
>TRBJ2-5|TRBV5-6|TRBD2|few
TGTGCCAGCAGGATCGGACTAGCGGGGGGGCCGGACCAAGAGACCCAGTACTTC
CASRIGLAGGPDQETQYF
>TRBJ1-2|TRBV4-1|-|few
TGCGCCAGCAGCCAGCGGGGGATGACGGATGGCTACACCTTC
CASSQRGMTDGYTF
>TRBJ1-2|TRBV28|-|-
TGTGCCAGCAGTTTGGAGGGCTTTCGGGGCTACACCTTC
CASSLEGFRGYTF
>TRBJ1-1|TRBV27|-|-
TGTGCCAGCACTCCTGACAGGTGGGACACTGAAGCTTTCTTT
CASTPDRWDTEAFF
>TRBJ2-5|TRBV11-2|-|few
TGTGCCAGCAGCTTAGTGCGACGGCAAGAGACCCAGTACTTC
CASSLVRRQETQYF
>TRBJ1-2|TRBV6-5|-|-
TGTGCCAGCAGTTACTCCATTCTTGGACAGAGCTATGGCTACACCTTC
CASSYSILGQSYGYTF
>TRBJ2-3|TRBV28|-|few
TGTGCCAGCAGACAGGTTTTTACAGATACGCAGTATTTT
CASRQVFTDTQYF
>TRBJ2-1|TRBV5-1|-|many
TGCGCCAGCAGCTTGGGACATGAGCAGTTCTTC
CASSLGHEQFF
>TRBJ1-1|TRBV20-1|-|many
TGCAGTGTTCAAGAGGGCCGGGACACTGAAGCTTTCTTT
CSVQEGRDTEAFF
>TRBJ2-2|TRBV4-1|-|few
TGCGCCAGCAGCCAAGATCGGTCCTTAACCGGGGAGCTGTTTTTT
CASSQDRSLTGELFF
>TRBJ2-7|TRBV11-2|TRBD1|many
TGTGCCAGCAGCTTTACCTCCGGGACAGACCCCTGGGAGCAGTACTTC
CASSFTSGTDPWEQYF
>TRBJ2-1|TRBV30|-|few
-
CAWSVRFGVQFF
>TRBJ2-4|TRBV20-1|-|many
TGCAGTGCTAGAGGGGGACAAAACATTCAGTACTTC
CSARGGQNIQYF
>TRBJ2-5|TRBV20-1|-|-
TGCAGTGCTAGAAGGGCCCCCGGAGAAGGCGAGACCCAGTACTTC
CSARRAPGEGETQYF
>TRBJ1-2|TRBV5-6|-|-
TGTGCCAGCAGCGCGGGGGCCTATGGCTACACCTTC
CASSAGAYGYTF
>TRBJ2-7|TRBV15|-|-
TGTGCCACCAGCAGAGGGGACTTAAGTTTCCACGAGCAGTACTTC
CATSRGDLSFHEQYF